This T cell receptor beta chain was observed in a study of regulatory T cells in long-lasting Graves disease. Through Arm-PCR of CDR3 regions and iRepertoire HTBI primers, TCR beta libraries were built. TCRdb re-called the multiplex PCR reads with MiXCR, one entry per CDR3 protein. The table includes fewer than 450,000 distinct CDR3 sequences, roughly 20% detected once. The time point: persistent/refractory GD, antithyroid drugs over 5 years with positive TRAb. From RNA extracted from PBMCs, the TCR library was made. The patients were enrolled through endocrinology in Xi'an, China. Study-level points and caveats: Reduced TCR diversity was observed in persistent Graves' patients versus newly diagnosed patients.

The table lists this clonotype with many counts. What it binds is not known. The input for sequencing was peripheral blood mononuclear cells (PBMCs), taken when the disease was refractory, from a patient treated with antithyroid drugs. This clonotype was sampled from a female donor with Graves disease.

CDR3 DNA: TGTGCCAGCAGCCAAACTCCCTACGAGCAGTACTTC. Its translation: CASSQTPYEQYF. The chain is built from TRBV7-9 and TRBJ2-7; D ambiguous. Trimming left V 5 bases short and J 2 bases short, with 7 bases between. CDR1 is SEHNR and CDR2 is FQNEAQ in the germline V gene (reference sequence). There are 12 residues in the CDR3.